These 29 T cell receptor beta chains share one sample of origin, sequenced in a study of cytomegalovirus exposure and HLA in healthy donors. 60 Vbeta and 13 Jbeta primers were used in PCR. Libraries were prepared by immunoSEQ multiplex PCR; TCRdb keeps only in-frame clonotypes and omits some of them. Of under 200,000 clones in the sample, over 65% were seen once. Sequenced input: PBMCs. These TCRs come from a woman aged 40 to 49 in good health and CMV-seropositive.

This chain joins TRBV7-8 and TRBJ2-1, with TRBD2 matching over 12 bases. Per the germline V gene, CDR1 is SGHVS and CDR2 is FQNEAQ. Trimming took 1 base from V and 8 from J; bases not matched to a gene: 12. This CDR3 contains 18 residues. The CDR3 region is CASSLEGRLAGEVDEQFF. CDR3 bases: TGTGCCAGCAGCTTAGAAGGGCGACTAGCGGGAGAGGTCGATGAGCAGTTCTTC.

The V call is TRBV6-5, the J call TRBJ1-3; TRBD1 is a possible D gene (6 bases). V lost 6 bases to trimming and J lost 2 bases, with 8 bases between them. Germline V gene data show CDR1 as MNHEY and CDR2 as SVGAGI. This CDR3 has 13 amino acids. In DNA, the CDR3 is TGTGCCAGCAGAGAGGGGGCTGGAAACACCATATATTTT. It yields the protein CASREGAGNTIYF.

The rearrangement joins TRBV7-9 to TRBJ1-2; D is ambiguous. CDR3 size: 14 residues. Trimming left V 1 base short and J 8 bases short, with 14 bases between. Germline assignment: CDR1 SEHNR and CDR2 FQNEAQ (reference sequence). The DNA for the CDR3 is TGTGCCAGCAGCTTAGTCGGAGGGAAGTTGGGCTACACCTTC. Its protein is CASSLVGGKLGYTF.

This clone was observed many times. V gene TRBV4-3 combines with J gene TRBJ1-2, with D unresolved. V lost 1 base, J lost 1 base, and 4 bases lay in between. The CDR3 covers 13 residues. The germline V gene has CDR1 LGHNA and CDR2 YSLEER. The CDR3: CASSQGDNYGYTF. In DNA form, the CDR3 reads TGCGCCAGCAGCCAAGGCGATAACTATGGCTACACCTTC.

This clone appeared a few times. The V and J genes are TRBV21-1 and TRBJ2-1; TRBD2 is the table's D call and was not checked against the DNA. TRBV21-1 is a pseudogene locus. The CDR3 consists of 18 residues. For the CDR3, the DNA is TGTGCCAGCAGCTTCATATGTGCGACTAGCGGGCCCTACAATGAGCAGTTCTTC. Protein: CASSFICATSGPYNEQFF.

With respect to this clone: One end of the junction fails to match germline, which may point to a read error. CDR3 sequence: CASSSRDSYGYPF. The CDR3 nucleotides read TGTGCCAGCAGCTCGAGGGACAGCTATGGCTACCCCTTC. The chain employs TRBV5-6 and TRBJ1-2; 7 bases align to TRBD1. Germline CDR1 is SGHDT and CDR2 is YYEEEE. The CDR3 length is 13 residues. The variable domain in full, completed from reference TRBV5-6 and TRBJ1-2, reads DAGVTQSPTHLIKTRGQQVTLRCSPKSGHDTVSWYQQALGQGPQFIFQYYEEEERQRGNFPDRFSGHQFPNYSSELNVNALLLGDSALYLCASSSRDSYGYPFGSGTRLTVV.

The rearrangement uses TRBV28 and TRBJ2-7; possibly TRBD2 for D (5 bases). The CDR3 has 15 amino acids. CDR1 and CDR2 (germline): MDHEN, SYDVKM. Trimming removed 6 bases from V and 1 base from J, with 16 bases in between. This chain's CDR3 is CASRPGGVASYEQYF. Written as DNA, the CDR3 is TGTGCCAGCAGGCCCGGAGGTGTGGCGTCCTACGAGCAGTACTTC.

This clone was counted a few times. At one boundary the junction diverges from the germline segment, which might be a read error. J is TRBJ1-5 and V is TRBV19; 8 bases agree with TRBD1. Per the germline V gene, CDR1 is LNHDA and CDR2 is SQIVND (reference sequence). The CDR3 contains 14 residues. The CDR3 is CASSQQGDSGPQNF. CDR3 coding DNA: TGTGCCAGTAGCCAACAGGGGGACTCTGGGCCCCAGAATTTT.

This clone came up a few times. The genes are TRBV19 and TRBJ2-7; TRBD1 might be the D (5 bases). The germline V and J ends were trimmed by 4 bases and 5 bases, with 15 bases remaining between them. There are 14 residues in the CDR3. Germline V lookup: CDR1 LNHDA, CDR2 SQIVND (reference sequence). CDR3 sequence reads: CASSRSRVLNEQYF. DNA for the CDR3: TGTGCCAGTAGTAGGAGCAGGGTGCTCAACGAGCAGTACTTC. Combining the CDR3 with reference TRBV19 and TRBJ2-7 gives the whole variable domain DGGITQSPKYLFRKEGQNVTLSCEQNLNHDAMYWYRQDPGQGLRLIYYSQIVNDFQKGDIAEGYSVSREKKESFPLTVTSAQKNPTAFYLCASSRSRVLNEQYFGPGTRLTVT.

This chain joins TRBV19 and TRBJ1-4, with D tentatively TRBD1 (6 bases). V lost 5 bases and J lost 8, with 15 bases in between. Germline-derived CDR1 and CDR2 are LNHDA and SQIVND (reference sequence). CDR3 length: 14 amino acids. The CDR3 DNA reads as TGTGCCAGTAGTCGCCCAGGGGACGACGAAAAACTGTTTTTT. Translating it yields CASSRPGDDEKLFF.

The genes are TRBV29-1 and TRBJ2-5; 10 nucleotides line up with TRBD1. V dropped 7 bases and J dropped 5; count of bases not matched to a gene: 4. The germline gives CDR1 SQVTM, CDR2 ANQGSEA. This CDR3 is built from 12 residues. The CDR3 sequence is CSGQGAEETQYF. DNA for the CDR3: TGCAGCGGACAGGGGGCAGAGGAGACCCAGTACTTC.

This chain connects TRBV6-6 to TRBJ1-2; 12 bases map to TRBD1. Germline CDR1 MNHNY, CDR2 SVGAGI (reference sequence). This CDR3 has 15 amino acids. The junction had 10 bases not matched to a gene; V was cut back by 8 bases and J by 6 bases. The CDR3 bases are TGTGCCAGCGAAACCTACGGGACAGGGGGCGATGGCTACACCTTC. Translating it yields CASETYGTGGDGYTF.

The chain uses TRBV5-1 and TRBJ2-1; possibly TRBD2 for D (6 bases). V lost 7 bases to trimming and J lost 0 bases, with 11 bases between them. This CDR3 is 14 amino acids long. Germline CDR1 reads SGHRS; CDR2 reads YFSETQ. The CDR3 DNA is TGCGCCAGCGCCCGAGCGGGCTCCTACAATGAGCAGTTCTTC. Translation: CASARAGSYNEQFF.

The rearrangement joins TRBV18 to TRBJ2-5; a possible D gene is TRBD2 (6 bases). The CDR3 length is 14 residues. Germline values: CDR1 KGHSH, CDR2 LQKENI. Between the trimmed V and J ends, which lost 2 bases and 4 bases, there was a span of 11 bases. DNA of the CDR3: TGTGCCAGCTCACCAAGGAGGGCCGGAGAGACCCAGTACTTC. Amino acids: CASSPRRAGETQYF.

This clone was counted only a few times. The CDR3 bases are TGTGCCAGCAGCCGTATCCCGGGACAGGGGAACACTGAAGCTTTCTTT. It yields the protein CASSRIPGQGNTEAFF. The chain employs TRBV14 and TRBJ1-1, with 9 nucleotides matching TRBD1. The CDR3 spans 16 residues. CDR1 and CDR2 (germline): SGHDN, FVKESK. The J segment lost 1 base and the V segment lost 4 bases, leaving 7 bases of the junction unmatched.

This CDR3 is CASSMDIGGGGGYTF. The CDR3 DNA reads TGTGCCAGTAGTATGGATATCGGGGGTGGAGGTGGCTACACCTTC. The V call is TRBV19, the J call TRBJ1-2; D perhaps matches TRBD1 (5 bases). V dropped 3 bases and J dropped 7 bases, with 18 bases sitting between them. The length of the CDR3 is 15 residues. Per the germline V gene, CDR1 is LNHDA and CDR2 is SQIVND (reference sequence).

This clone was detected a few times. The V gene is TRBV4-2, the J gene TRBJ1-6, with a weak D call TRBD1 (5 bases). Trimming removed 3 bases at V and 7 bases at J, with 10 bases between. The CDR3 covers 14 residues. Germline-derived CDR1 and CDR2 are LGHNA and YNFKEQ. The CDR3 nucleotides read TGTGCCAGCAGCCAGGAGGAGGGGAATTCACCCCTCCACTTT. Its protein is CASSQEEGNSPLHF.

The chain recombines TRBV7-9 with TRBJ2-3; TRBD1 matches 9 bases. Germline V gene sequence: CDR1 SEHNR, CDR2 FQNEAQ (reference sequence). The length of the CDR3 is 15 residues. V was clipped by 5 bases and J by 4 bases; unmatched bases: 7. In DNA form, the CDR3 reads TGTGCCAGCAGCCGGCGACAGGGGGATCCAGATACGCAGTATTTT. Translated: CASSRRQGDPDTQYF.

The count of this clone is one. The rearrangement uses TRBV4-2 and TRBJ1-5, with TRBD1 identical over 11 bases. CDR3 length equals 16 residues. V was clipped by 1 base and J by 6 bases; unmatched bases: 5. CDR1 LGHNA and CDR2 YNFKEQ come from the germline V gene. Here the CDR3 DNA reads TGTGCCAGCAGCCAAGGGACCGGGACAGGGGGTCAGCCCCAGCATTTT. This sequence encodes CASSQGTGTGGQPQHF.

The CDR3 sequence: CASSGRTKNIQYF. In nucleotides, the CDR3 is TGTGCCAGCAGCGGGAGAACCAAAAACATTCAGTACTTC. This chain connects TRBV27 to TRBJ2-4, with D possibly matching TRBD2 (6 bases). This CDR3 has 13 amino acids. Trimming took off 6 bases at V and 2 bases at J, with 8 bases between the two ends. CDR1 is MNHEY and CDR2 is SMNVEV in the germline V gene (reference sequence).

The chain joins TRBV29-1 to TRBJ1-1, with D unclear. The CDR3 covers 13 residues. Trimming shortened V by 0 bases and J by 5 bases, and 10 bases separated the two germline ends. Germline V gene sequence: CDR1 SQVTM, CDR2 ANQGSEA. The CDR3 loop reads CSVEEGRGTEAFF. As DNA, the CDR3 is TGCAGCGTTGAAGAGGGCCGTGGGACTGAAGCTTTCTTT.

The rearrangement uses TRBV5-5 and TRBJ1-1, with 9 positions matching TRBD1. V lost 3 bases, J lost 5 bases, and 2 bases stayed unmatched. Germline CDR1 reads SGHKS; CDR2 reads YYEKEE (reference sequence). This CDR3 contains 13 residues. The CDR3 bases are TGTGCCAGCAGCTGGACAGGGGATACTGAAGCTTTCTTT. Residues: CASSWTGDTEAFF.

This clone was seen just once. This chain links TRBV11-3 with TRBJ2-2; D not certain. V lost 2 bases to trimming and J lost 3 bases, with 7 bases between them. From germline, CDR1 is SGHNT and CDR2 YENEEA. The CDR3 extends over 14 amino acids. CDR3 nucleotide sequence: TGTGCCAGCAGCTTAATTGCGGACACCGGGGAGCTGTTTTTT. It translates to CASSLIADTGELFF.

The gene calls are TRBV9 and TRBJ2-5, with a tentative D call TRBD2 (5 bases). With 0 bases removed from V and 0 bases from J, the gap between germline ends came to 9 bases. Germline lookup yields CDR1 SGDLS and CDR2 YYNGEE. This CDR3 has 15 residues. CDR3 DNA: TGTGCCAGCAGCGTAGGCCACGGGAACCAAGAGACCCAGTACTTC. Translated, it gives CASSVGHGNQETQYF. Combining the CDR3 with reference TRBV9 and TRBJ2-5 gives the whole variable domain DSGVTQTPKHLITATGQRVTLRCSPRSGDLSVYWYQQSLDQGLQFLIQYYNGEERAKGNILERFSAQQFPDLHSELNLSSLELGDSALYFCASSVGHGNQETQYFGPGTRLLVL.

The V gene is TRBV7-9, the J gene TRBJ2-7, with TRBD1 matching over 10 bases. Trimming removed 3 bases from V and 4 bases from J; junction bases left unmatched: 3. This CDR3 has 14 amino acids. Germline CDR1 and CDR2: SEHNR and FQNEAQ (reference sequence). The CDR3 reads CASSLTGGVYEQYF. In DNA, the CDR3 is TGTGCCAGCAGCTTGACAGGGGGCGTATACGAGCAGTACTTC.

A few counts support this clone. This sequence joins TRBV27 and TRBJ2-7; 8 bases are shared with TRBD1. The germline CDR1 and CDR2 sequences are MNHEY and SMNVEV (reference sequence). The CDR3 is 13 residues long. Losses at the gene ends were 5 bases for V and 6 bases for J; bases not matched to a gene: 6. The CDR3, as DNA: TGTGCCAGCAGTATGACAGGGGCGGGCGAGCAGTACTTC. Its translation is CASSMTGAGEQYF.

The chain recombines TRBV7-9 with TRBJ1-2, with a tentative D call TRBD1 (5 bases). The length of the CDR3 is 14 residues. Germline loops: CDR1 SEHNR, CDR2 FQNEAQ (reference sequence). V was clipped by 1 base and J by 4 bases, with 10 bases between them. The DNA of the CDR3 is TGTGCCAGCAGCTTAGGGGGGGATGGCTATGGCTACACCTTC. This codes for CASSLGGDGYGYTF.

This clone appeared a few times. This rearrangement joins TRBV7-2 to TRBJ1-4; D gene uncertain. Germline CDR1 and CDR2: SGHTA and FQGNSA. The CDR3 covers 14 residues. Trimming left V 1 base short and J 5 bases short, with 8 bases between. Here the CDR3 DNA reads TGTGCCAGCAGCTTAGGTTGGAGAAATGAAAAACTGTTTTTT. Protein product: CASSLGWRNEKLFF. The full variable domain, in which reference TRBV7-2 and TRBJ1-4 provide the parts outside the CDR3, is GAGVSQSPSNKVTEKGKDVELRCDPISGHTALYWYRQSLGQGLEFLIYFQGNSAPDKSGLPSDRFSAERTGGSVSTLTIQRTQQEDSAVYLCASSLGWRNEKLFFGSGTQLSVL.

The chain employs TRBV6-5 and TRBJ2-5, with 8 bases matching TRBD2. The V segment lost 8 bases and the J segment 3 bases; nucleotides outside the gene matches: 8. Per the germline V gene, CDR1 is MNHEY and CDR2 is SVGAGI. The CDR3 consists of 14 residues. The CDR3: CASGMGGGKETQYF. The DNA for the CDR3 is TGTGCCAGCGGGATGGGCGGGGGGAAAGAGACCCAGTACTTC.